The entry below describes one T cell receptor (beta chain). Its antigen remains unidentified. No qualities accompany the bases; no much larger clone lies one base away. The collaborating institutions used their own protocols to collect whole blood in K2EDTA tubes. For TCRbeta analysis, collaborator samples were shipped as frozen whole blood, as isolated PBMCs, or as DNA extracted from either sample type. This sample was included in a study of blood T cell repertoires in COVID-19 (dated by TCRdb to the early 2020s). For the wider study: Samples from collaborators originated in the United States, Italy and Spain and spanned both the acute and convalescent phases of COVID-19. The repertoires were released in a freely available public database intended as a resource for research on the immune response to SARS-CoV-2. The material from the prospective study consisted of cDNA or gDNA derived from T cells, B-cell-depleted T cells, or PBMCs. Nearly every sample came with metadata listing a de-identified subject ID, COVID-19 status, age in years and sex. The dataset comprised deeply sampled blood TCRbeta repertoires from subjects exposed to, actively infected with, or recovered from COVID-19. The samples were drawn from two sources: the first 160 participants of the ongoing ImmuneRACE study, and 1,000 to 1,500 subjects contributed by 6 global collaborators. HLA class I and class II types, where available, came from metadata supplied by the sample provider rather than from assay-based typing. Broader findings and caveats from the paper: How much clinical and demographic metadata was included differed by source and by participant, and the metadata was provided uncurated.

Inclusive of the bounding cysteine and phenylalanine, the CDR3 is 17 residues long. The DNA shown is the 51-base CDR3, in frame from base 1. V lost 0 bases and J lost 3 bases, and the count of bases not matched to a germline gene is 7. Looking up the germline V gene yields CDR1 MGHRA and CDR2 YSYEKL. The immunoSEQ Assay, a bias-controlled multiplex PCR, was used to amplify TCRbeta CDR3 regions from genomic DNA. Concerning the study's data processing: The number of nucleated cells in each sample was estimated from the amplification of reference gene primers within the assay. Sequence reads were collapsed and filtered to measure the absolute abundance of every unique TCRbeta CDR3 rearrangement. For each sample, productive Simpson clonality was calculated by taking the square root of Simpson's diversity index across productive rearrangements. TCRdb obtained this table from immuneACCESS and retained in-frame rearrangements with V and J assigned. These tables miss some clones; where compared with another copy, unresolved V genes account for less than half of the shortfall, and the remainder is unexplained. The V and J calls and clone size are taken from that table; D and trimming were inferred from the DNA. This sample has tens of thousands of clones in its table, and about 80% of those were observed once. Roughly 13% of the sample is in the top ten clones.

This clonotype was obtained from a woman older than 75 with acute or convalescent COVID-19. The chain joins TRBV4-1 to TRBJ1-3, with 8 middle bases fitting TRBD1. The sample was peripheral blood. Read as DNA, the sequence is TGCGCCAGCAGCCAAGATAGGCAGGGGGCGAATGGAAACACCATATATTTT. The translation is CASSQDRQGANGNTIYF.